Sequencing of this T cell receptor beta chain was carried out in a study of T cell responses to AZD1222 COVID-19 vaccine. Study outcomes and limitations: Seropositive AZD1222 recipients at baseline numbered only five or six. Nearly half of the spike-specific TCRs reportedly recognize variant regions that carry no mutations. In all cases, repertoires were sampled only after the peak T cell response.

For this clone: Its antigen is still unknown.

This table comes from immunoSEQ multiplex PCR, and its TCRdb copy is limited to in-frame clones, with some not included. This sample carries some 200,000 clones, about 89% of them seen once, and the ten largest clones take around 3.7%. Trimming cost V 2 bases and J 3 bases, with 12 bases left between them. There are 14 residues in the CDR3. Germline values: CDR1 SGHNT, CDR2 YYREEE (reference sequence). The V and J genes are TRBV5-4 and TRBJ2-7; D is possibly TRBD2 (5 bases). The material sequenced was peripheral blood, taken 28 days after the second AZD1222 dose. The TCR sequence derives from an adult who received the AZD1222 COVID-19 vaccine. CDR3: CASSFRGSRYEQYF. Written as DNA, the CDR3 is TGTGCCAGCAGCTTTAGAGGGAGTCGCTACGAGCAGTACTTC.